A single sample is the source of the 26 T cell receptor beta chains below, sequenced in a study of post-analysis software for immune sequencing data. Whole-study results and caveats: The study found TRBV5-6, TRBV5-1 and TRBV20-1 among four to six TRBV segments more frequent in patients than controls.

Their target antigens are unknown. cDNA libraries for TCR beta contained unique molecular identifiers. TCRdb processed the PCR reads anew with MiXCR; each CDR3 protein has one entry. This table has roughly 800,000 distinct CDR3 sequences, 30% appearing once. Specimen: blood. The receptors originated from a girl aged 10 to 17 with multiple sclerosis.

The chain uses TRBV3-1 and TRBJ2-5; 7 nucleotides align to TRBD2. CDR1 LGHDT and CDR2 YNNKEL come from the germline V gene (reference sequence). J gave up 0 bases and V 1 base, and 8 bases lay outside the gene matches. This CDR3 spans 17 amino acids. The chain's CDR3 is CASSQGRLAQNQETQYF. The CDR3 nucleotides read TGTGCCAGCAGCCAAGGCCGACTAGCCCAGAACCAAGAGACCCAGTACTTC.

This clonotype has just a few counts. V gene TRBV6-6 combines with J gene TRBJ1-5; D uncertain. The germline gives CDR1 MNHNY, CDR2 SVGAGI (reference sequence). This CDR3 has 16 residues. V lost 6 bases and J lost 0, with 15 bases in between. CDR3 sequence: CASRARTQNSNQPQHF. As DNA, the CDR3 is TGTGCCAGCAGGGCCCGGACGCAGAATAGCAATCAGCCCCAGCATTTT.

This chain uses TRBV20-1 with TRBJ1-2, with a possible D match to TRBD1 (6 bases). The CDR3 length is 16 residues. CDR1 and CDR2 from the germline V gene are DFQATT and SNEGSKA (reference sequence). V was trimmed by 1 base and J by 7 bases, leaving 22 bases between them. DNA for the CDR3: TGCAGTGCTAGAGGGTTCGGGGCAGGGGATTTTAGTGGCTACACCTTC. As protein: CSARGFGAGDFSGYTF.

The genes are TRBV7-2 and TRBJ1-3; D possibly corresponds to TRBD1 (6 bases). CDR1 is SGHTA, CDR2 FQGNSA, per germline. This CDR3 region has 14 residues. Trimming removed 1 base from V and 4 bases from J, with 8 bases in between. The CDR3 bases are TGTGCCAGCAGCTTAGGGACAGTCGGAAACACCATATATTTT. This translates into CASSLGTVGNTIYF. The full variable domain, rest sourced from reference TRBV7-2 and TRBJ1-3, is GAGVSQSPSNKVTEKGKDVELRCDPISGHTALYWYRQSLGQGLEFLIYFQGNSAPDKSGLPSDRFSAERTGGSVSTLTIQRTQQEDSAVYLCASSLGTVGNTIYFGEGSWLTVV.

This clonotype was found a few times. The chain combines TRBV7-9 with TRBJ1-1, with D hard to call. The ends were cut back, 5 bases at V and 1 base at J, with 11 bases in the middle. Germline V CDR1 and CDR2: SEHNR, FQNEAQ (reference sequence). The CDR3 sequence is 14 residues long. The CDR3 DNA follows: TGTGCCAGCAGCAGAATTGGCGGGAACACTGAAGCTTTCTTT. It yields the protein CASSRIGGNTEAFF.

The rearrangement joins TRBV12-3 or TRBV12-4 to TRBJ2-2; D is unclear. V was pared by 4 bases and J by 0 bases, with 12 bases between. CDR3 length equals 16 residues. The CDR3 coding sequence is TGTGCCAGCAGTTCGAGTGTCCACACGAACACCGGGGAGCTGTTTTTT. Translation gives CASSSSVHTNTGELFF.

Notes on this clonotype: Just one base apart from a much larger clone, this may be a read error. The rearrangement joins TRBV25-1 to TRBJ2-5; D gene unclear. The J call may be in error: the DNA end matches TRBJ2-7 better. Germline CDR1 reads MGHDK; CDR2 reads SYGVNS. This CDR3 has 11 residues. The CDR3: CACTDSYEQYF. The CDR3 bases are TGTGCCTGCACAGACTCCTACGAGCAGTACTTC.

The rearrangement joins TRBV5-1 to TRBJ1-2; TRBD1 matches 7 bases. J was trimmed by 4 bases and V by 0 bases; bases with no gene match: 6. CDR3 length: 15 amino acids. CDR1 and CDR2 (germline): SGHRS, YFSETQ. The CDR3 region has the DNA TGCGCCAGCAGCTTGGCCGAGGGGGCGGGCTATGGCTACACCTTC. Its protein is CASSLAEGAGYGYTF. Supplemented by reference TRBV5-1 and TRBJ1-2, the full variable domain reads KAGVTQTPRYLIKTRGQQVTLSCSPISGHRSVSWYQQTPGQGLQFLFEYFSETQRNKGNFPGRFSGRQFSNSRSEMNVSTLELGDSALYLCASSLAEGAGYGYTFGSGTRLTVV.

A few counts support this clonotype. The chain recombines TRBV7-9 with TRBJ2-1, with 12 bases fitting TRBD2. Germline CDR1 SEHNR, CDR2 FQNEAQ (reference sequence). The CDR3 spans 17 residues. Trimming at V came to 1 base and at J to 9 bases, leaving 10 bases not matched to a gene. CDR3 coding DNA: TGTGCCAGCAGCTTAGAGCCCGCTAGCGGGAGGGGACGTGAGCAGTTCTTC. Its protein product is CASSLEPASGRGREQFF.

A few counts support this clonotype. This rearrangement joins TRBV5-4 to TRBJ2-1; 10 nucleotides align to TRBD2. The CDR3 has 16 amino acids. Unmatched junction bases numbered 9, after V lost 0 bases and J lost 9 bases. From germline, CDR1 is SGHNT and CDR2 YYREEE (reference sequence). The CDR3 loop is CASSLGGLAGVGEQFF. In DNA, the CDR3 is TGTGCCAGCAGCTTGGGAGGCCTAGCGGGGGTCGGTGAGCAGTTCTTC.

The chain combines TRBV4-3 with TRBJ2-3, with D perhaps matching TRBD1 (6 bases). CDR3 length: 14 residues. Germline CDR1 LGHNA, CDR2 YSLEER. Trimming pared 3 bases from V and 6 bases from J, leaving 13 bases between. The CDR3 sequence is CASSQEITGDTQYF. CDR3 DNA: TGCGCCAGCAGCCAGGAGATTACAGGGGATACGCAGTATTTT.

The V gene is TRBV12-3 or TRBV12-4, the J gene TRBJ1-1; the match to TRBD1 covers 7 bases. The CDR3 has 13 residues. The J segment lost 0 bases and the V segment lost 6 bases, leaving 1 base of the junction unmatched. The CDR3: CASRDRVNTEAFF. The DNA of the CDR3 is TGTGCCAGCAGAGACAGGGTGAACACTGAAGCTTTCTTT.

This clonotype has only a few counts. The rearrangement uses TRBV4-3 and TRBJ2-7; TRBD2 agrees at 7 bases. The length of the CDR3 is 13 residues. CDR1 is LGHNA and CDR2 is YSLEER in the germline V gene. Unmatched junction bases numbered 6, after V lost 5 bases and J lost 5 bases. CDR3 region: CASSLRDYHEQYF. CDR3 sequence (DNA): TGCGCCAGCAGCTTGCGGGACTACCACGAGCAGTACTTC.

This clonotype was seen only a few times. The chain is built from TRBV18 and TRBJ2-7; tentatively, D is TRBD2 (6 bases). V was cut by 2 bases and J by 6 bases, with 14 bases left in between. Germline V gene sequence: CDR1 KGHSH, CDR2 LQKENI. The CDR3 length is 14 residues. The CDR3 sequence is CASSPGQGAGEQYF. The CDR3 nucleotides are TGTGCCAGCTCACCAGGGCAGGGAGCGGGCGAGCAGTACTTC.

The chain couples TRBV4-3 to TRBJ2-4, with 14 bases matching TRBD2. The J call could be wrong; TRBJ2-7 is a better fit for the DNA end. CDR3 length: 19 amino acids. Germline CDR1 and CDR2: LGHNA and YSLEER. CDR3: CASSPNTGTSGRMPYEQYF. The CDR3 DNA reads as TGCGCCAGCAGCCCCAATACCGGGACTAGCGGGAGAATGCCCTACGAGCAGTACTTC.

CDR3 bases: TGCGCCAGCAGCCGGAACTCGAGGGACGACTACGAGCAGTACTTC. Translated: CASSRNSRDDYEQYF. The chain links TRBV4-3 to TRBJ2-5; D is possibly TRBD1 or TRBD2 (5 bases each). With the DNA end fitting TRBJ2-7 better, the J assignment may be wrong. This CDR3 is built from 15 residues. Germline V CDR1 and CDR2: LGHNA, YSLEER.

This clonotype was seen more than once but under ten times. The J gene is TRBJ1-2, the V gene TRBV4-3, with D possibly matching TRBD1 (6 bases). From germline, CDR1 is LGHNA and CDR2 YSLEER. The CDR3 loop spans 16 amino acids. Trimming left V 0 bases short and J 4 bases short, with 15 bases between. Here the CDR3 DNA reads TGCGCCAGCAGCCAAGATGGTGGGACAACATTCTATGGCTACACCTTC. It codes for CASSQDGGTTFYGYTF.

A few counts support this clonotype. This chain links TRBV7-8 with TRBJ2-5; 8 bases are shared with TRBD1. The CDR3 is made up of 16 amino acids. Germline loops: CDR1 SGHVS, CDR2 FQNEAQ. The J segment lost 4 bases and the V segment lost 5 bases, leaving 12 bases of the junction unmatched. The CDR3 spells CASSHNALGQGETQYF. CDR3 DNA sequence: TGTGCCAGCAGCCATAATGCCCTAGGACAGGGAGAGACCCAGTACTTC.

V is TRBV20-1 and J is TRBJ2-1, with 7 positions matching TRBD2. This CDR3 has 16 amino acids. J lost 0 bases, V lost 3 bases, and 8 bases had no gene match. Germline loops: CDR1 DFQATT, CDR2 SNEGSKA (reference sequence). The chain's CDR3 is CSASGVAGSSYNEQFF. In DNA, the CDR3 is TGCAGTGCTAGTGGAGTAGCGGGTAGCTCCTACAATGAGCAGTTCTTC.

The chain employs TRBV7-2 and TRBJ2-7; D is ambiguous. The V gene's germline CDR1 is SGHTA and CDR2 FQGNSA. The V end was cut by 5 bases, the J end by 3 bases, with 17 bases between. The CDR3 contains 15 residues. The CDR3 sequence is CASSLIGAVSYEQYF. CDR3 sequence (DNA): TGTGCCAGCAGCCTCATCGGCGCGGTAAGCTACGAGCAGTACTTC.

This clonotype was observed many times. The V and J genes are TRBV5-1 and TRBJ2-1; D ambiguous. With 4 bases removed from V and 7 bases from J, the gap between germline ends came to 15 bases. This CDR3 comprises 14 residues. Germline values: CDR1 SGHRS, CDR2 YFSETQ. CDR3 sequence reads: CASSRTALQNEQFF. In DNA form, the CDR3 reads TGCGCCAGCAGCAGAACAGCGCTACAGAATGAGCAGTTCTTC.

This clonotype was observed a few times. This sequence joins TRBV4-1 and TRBJ1-1; TRBD1 agrees at 10 bases. CDR3 length equals 15 residues. V shed 4 bases, J shed 1 base, and the junction held 3 bases outside the gene matches. Germline V gene data show CDR1 as MGHRA and CDR2 as YSYEKL. The CDR3 spells CASSLRTGGNTEAFF. The CDR3 nucleotides are TGCGCCAGCAGCCTTAGGACAGGGGGGAACACTGAAGCTTTCTTT.

This clonotype turned up a few times. The V call is TRBV2, the J call TRBJ2-1, with TRBD2 matching 11 bases. The CDR3 has 15 residues. V trimming: 6 bases; J trimming: 7 bases; junction bases outside the gene matches: 8. Per the germline V gene, CDR1 is SNHLY and CDR2 is FYNNEI. The CDR3 loop is CASSLTSGVGNEQFF. CDR3 DNA: TGTGCCAGCAGCCTGACTAGCGGGGTCGGGAATGAGCAGTTCTTC. Using reference TRBV2 and TRBJ2-1 for the parts outside the CDR3, the full variable domain is EPEVTQTPSHQVTQMGQEVILRCVPISNHLYFYWYRQILGQKVEFLVSFYNNEISEKSEIFDDQFSVERPDGSNFTLKIRSTKLEDSAMYFCASSLTSGVGNEQFFGPGTRLTVL.

The V call is TRBV5-1, the J call TRBJ2-3; D remains ambiguous. Trimming stripped 4 bases from V and 0 bases from J, with 12 bases between. This CDR3 spans 15 amino acids. Germline V gives CDR1 SGHRS, CDR2 YFSETQ. The CDR3 DNA follows: TGCGCCAGCAGCCACAACGACGGGAGCACAGATACGCAGTATTTT. It codes for CASSHNDGSTDTQYF.

This clonotype showed up many times. The chain is built from TRBV9 and TRBJ2-6; the D gene is possibly TRBD1 (7 bases). Germline assignment: CDR1 SGDLS and CDR2 YYNGEE. Trimming left V 6 bases short and J 2 bases short, with 15 bases between. This CDR3 is 16 amino acids long. The CDR3 reads CASNRGGGTGANVLTF. As DNA, the CDR3 is TGTGCCAGCAACCGAGGAGGGGGCACTGGGGCCAACGTCCTGACTTTC.

The rearrangement uses TRBV20-1 and TRBJ2-4; 8 bases match TRBD1. The CDR3 runs to 14 residues. Germline trimming cut 2 bases from V and 10 bases from J; bases unmatched to any gene: 10. Germline CDR1 is DFQATT and CDR2 is SNEGSKA (reference sequence). The CDR3 nucleotides are TGCAGTGCTAGACCCGGGACAGGAGGGGGTATTCAGTACTTC. The encoded protein is CSARPGTGGGIQYF.